These T cell receptor beta chains were read from a single sample in a study of shared clonotypes between healthy human individuals. Assay: immunoSEQ multiplex PCR; the TCRdb copy retains only in-frame clones and omits some. The sample has roughly 500,000 clones; less than 85% are singletons. The sequencing sample was made of PBMCs. The receptors derive from a woman aged 40 to 49 in good health. Some clones in this sample may be carry-over from other donors' samples. The CDR3 runs from the conserved cysteine through the conserved F or W. A D gene is named only where the DNA matches it firmly. Size tells how often a clone was seen (once, few, many) or the class of an expanded clone, and some rows leave it out.

>-|-|13|TRBV7-3|TRBJ1-1
CASSEYGPPEAFF
TGTGCCAGCAGCGAATACGGGCCCCCTGAAGCTTTCTTT
>few|-|17|TRBV4-3|TRBJ1-5
CASSQDLQGYFNQPQHF
TGCGCCAGCAGCCAAGATTTACAGGGTTATTTCAATCAGCCCCAGCATTTT
>once|TRBD2|16|TRBV2|TRBJ2-1
CASIGGGGSGYNEQFF
TGTGCCAGCATTGGGGGAGGCGGGAGTGGTTACAATGAGCAGTTCTTC
>-|-|15|TRBV4-1|TRBJ1-1
CASSQDRSRDTEAFF
TGCGCCAGCAGCCAAGATCGGTCACGAGACACTGAAGCTTTCTTT
>-|TRBD1|15|TRBV19|TRBJ1-1
CASSIPFGQGSEAFF
TGTGCCAGTAGTATACCCTTCGGACAGGGTTCTGAAGCTTTCTTT
>-|TRBD2|14|TRBV7-3|TRBJ2-7
CASSPRGTSYEQYF
TGTGCCAGCAGCCCAAGGGGGACTAGCTACGAGCAGTACTTC
>-|-|16|TRBV10-3|TRBJ2-5
CAISGPDASAQETQYF
TGTGCCATCAGTGGTCCGGATGCATCCGCCCAAGAGACCCAGTACTTC
>few|-|13|TRBV18|TRBJ1-2
CASSDSRGDGYTF
TGTGCCAGCTCGGACAGCAGAGGGGATGGCTACACCTTC
>-|TRBD1|15|TRBV9|TRBJ2-7
CASSSGQGAWYEQYF
TGTGCCAGCTCTTCTGGACAGGGGGCTTGGTACGAGCAGTACTTC
>few|-|15|TRBV6-1|TRBJ1-1
CASSELRRVNTEAFF
TGTGCCAGCAGTGAATTGAGACGGGTGAACACTGAAGCTTTCTTT
>-|TRBD2|14|TRBV28|TRBJ2-3
CASSFSGSIDTQYF
TGTGCCAGCAGTTTTAGCGGGAGCATAGATACGCAGTATTTT
>-|-|16|TRBV7-8|TRBJ1-1
CASSPQAGYRDTEAFF
TGTGCCAGCAGCCCCCAGGCAGGTTATCGGGACACTGAAGCTTTCTTT
>-|TRBD2|14|TRBV4-2|TRBJ2-7
CASSQTSGTYEQYF
TGTGCCAGCAGCCAGACTAGCGGGACCTACGAGCAGTACTTC
>once|-|17|TRBV6-1|TRBJ1-5
CASSESPARVSYQPQHF
TGTGCCAGCAGTGAAAGTCCCGCCAGGGTCAGTTATCAGCCCCAGCATTTT
>many|TRBD2|13|TRBV2|TRBJ2-1
CASTPDWGGEQFF
TGTGCCAGCACCCCGGATTGGGGGGGTGAGCAGTTCTTC
>-|TRBD2|15|TRBV28|TRBJ2-1
CASSPPSGRIDEQFF
TGTGCCAGCAGTCCCCCTAGCGGGAGAATTGATGAGCAGTTCTTC
>-|TRBD1|15|TRBV18|TRBJ1-2
CASSPRQGASYGYTF
TGTGCCAGCTCACCACGGCAGGGGGCTTCCTATGGCTACACCTTC
>-|TRBD1|16|TRBV11-2|TRBJ2-7
CASSSIWTGGNQREYF
TGTGCCAGCAGCTCAATATGGACAGGGGGAAACCAGCGGGAGTACTTC
>-|-|14|TRBV18|TRBJ1-1
CASSPSEGITEAFF
TGTGCCAGCTCACCAAGTGAGGGGATCACTGAAGCTTTCTTT
>-|TRBD2|17|TRBV15|TRBJ2-1
CATSSIGGTSGSGEQFF
TGTGCCACCAGCAGCATCGGGGGAACTAGCGGGAGTGGGGAGCAGTTCTTC
>-|TRBD2|14|TRBV2|TRBJ2-1
CASSAGLAGSEQFF
TGTGCCAGCAGTGCGGGACTAGCGGGATCTGAGCAGTTCTTC
>once|TRBD1|13|TRBV5-1|TRBJ2-5
CASSMDRRETQYF
TGCGCCAGCAGCATGGACAGGAGGGAGACCCAGTACTTC
>-|TRBD2|14|TRBV4-1|TRBJ2-1
CASSPGLAGDEQFF
TGCGCCAGCAGCCCGGGACTAGCGGGAGATGAGCAGTTCTTC
>-|TRBD1|14|TRBV5-8|TRBJ1-1
CASMRGRQSTEAFF
TGTGCCAGCATGAGGGGGCGACAGAGCACTGAAGCTTTCTTT
>-|-|12|TRBV27|TRBJ1-5
CASSLPNQPQHF
TGTGCCAGCAGTTTACCCAATCAGCCCCAGCATTTT
>-|-|15|TRBV7-2|TRBJ2-7
CASSWMGLGVNEQYF
TGTGCCAGCAGCTGGATGGGGCTTGGTGTGAACGAGCAGTACTTC
>-|-|11|TRBV19|TRBJ2-7
CASSRGYEQYF
TGTGCCAGTAGCAGGGGATACGAGCAGTACTTC
>-|TRBD1|15|TRBV28|TRBJ1-4
CASSLPGTGVEKLFF
TGTGCCAGCAGTTTGCCAGGGACAGGGGTTGAAAAACTGTTTTTT
>many|TRBD1|15|TRBV6-5|TRBJ2-6
CASRVRGSGANVLTF
TGTGCCAGCAGGGTCAGGGGGTCTGGGGCCAACGTCCTGACTTTC
>-|-|17|TRBV4-3|TRBJ2-3
CASSQERGAGVTDTQYF
TGCGCCAGCAGCCAAGAACGCGGCGCCGGAGTCACAGATACGCAGTATTTT
>-|-|11|TRBV7-9|TRBJ2-3
CASSATDTQYF
TGTGCCAGCAGCGCCACAGATACGCAGTATTTT
>-|TRBD2|18|TRBV5-4|TRBJ2-2
CASSLGRGFAANTGELFF
TGTGCCAGCAGCTTGGGGCGGGGGTTTGCGGCCAACACCGGGGAGCTGTTTTTT
>many|-|13|TRBV5-1|TRBJ2-7
CASRRPGAYEQYF
TGCGCCAGCCGCCGGCCGGGAGCCTACGAGCAGTACTTC
>-|-|13|TRBV28|TRBJ2-7
CASIGTLSYEQYF
TGTGCCAGCATAGGGACTCTCTCGTACGAGCAGTACTTC
>-|-|15|TRBV18|TRBJ1-2
CASSYQGPTLDGYTF
TGTGCCAGCTCATATCAGGGACCTACACTGGATGGCTACACCTTC